This T cell receptor (beta chain) was obtained from a study of molecular identifiers for immune sequencing clone quantification. TCRdb analysed the PCR reads with MiXCR anew, one entry per CDR3 protein. The table lists about 510,000 distinct CDR3 sequences, about 25% of them singletons. Using 10%, 30% or 50% RNA, naive CD8 libraries were derived from around 20,000 to 1,000,000 sorted cells. Study conclusions and caveats: The share of molecules held by clones above 20 RNA copies was over 99% in effector cells and under 1% in naive cells.

Germline V CDR1 and CDR2: PRHDT, FYEKMQ (reference sequence). The V segment lost 1 base and the J segment 6 bases; nucleotides outside the gene matches: 1. CDR3 length: 15 amino acids. This clonotype was counted only a few times. Its specificity is not known. The J gene is TRBJ2-1, the V gene TRBV13; 12 positions match TRBD2. What was sequenced was naive CD8+ T cells from blood, with Jurkat cell RNA spiked in. Subset meaning: FACS-sorted CD8+CD4-CCR7+CD45RA+ naive T cells. The TCR sequence derives from a human donor in good health. Some libraries in this study had Jurkat cell RNA spiked in. DNA for the CDR3: TGTGCCAGCAGCTTAGAACTAGCGGGGGGCAATGAGCAGTTCTTC. This gives the protein CASSLELAGGNEQFF. Full variable domain (missing parts from reference TRBV13 and TRBJ2-1): AAGVIQSPRHLIKEKRETATLKCYPIPRHDTVYWYQQGPGQDPQFLISFYEKMQSDKGSIPDRFSAQQFSDYHSELNMSSLELGDSALYFCASSLELAGGNEQFFGPGTRLTVL.